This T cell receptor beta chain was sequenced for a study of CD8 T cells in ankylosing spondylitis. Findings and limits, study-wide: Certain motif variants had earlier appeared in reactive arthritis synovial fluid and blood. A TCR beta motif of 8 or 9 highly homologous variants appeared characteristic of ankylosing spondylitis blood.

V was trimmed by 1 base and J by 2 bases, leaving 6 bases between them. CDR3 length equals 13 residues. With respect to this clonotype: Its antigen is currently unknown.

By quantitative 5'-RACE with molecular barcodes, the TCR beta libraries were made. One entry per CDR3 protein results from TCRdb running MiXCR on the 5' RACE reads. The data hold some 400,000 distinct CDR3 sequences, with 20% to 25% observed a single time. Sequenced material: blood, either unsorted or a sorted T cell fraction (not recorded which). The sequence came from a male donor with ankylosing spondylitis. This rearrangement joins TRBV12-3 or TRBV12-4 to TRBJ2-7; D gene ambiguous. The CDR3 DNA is TGTGCCAGCAGTTTAGGGTGGGCCTACGAGCAGTACTTC. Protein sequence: CASSLGWAYEQYF.